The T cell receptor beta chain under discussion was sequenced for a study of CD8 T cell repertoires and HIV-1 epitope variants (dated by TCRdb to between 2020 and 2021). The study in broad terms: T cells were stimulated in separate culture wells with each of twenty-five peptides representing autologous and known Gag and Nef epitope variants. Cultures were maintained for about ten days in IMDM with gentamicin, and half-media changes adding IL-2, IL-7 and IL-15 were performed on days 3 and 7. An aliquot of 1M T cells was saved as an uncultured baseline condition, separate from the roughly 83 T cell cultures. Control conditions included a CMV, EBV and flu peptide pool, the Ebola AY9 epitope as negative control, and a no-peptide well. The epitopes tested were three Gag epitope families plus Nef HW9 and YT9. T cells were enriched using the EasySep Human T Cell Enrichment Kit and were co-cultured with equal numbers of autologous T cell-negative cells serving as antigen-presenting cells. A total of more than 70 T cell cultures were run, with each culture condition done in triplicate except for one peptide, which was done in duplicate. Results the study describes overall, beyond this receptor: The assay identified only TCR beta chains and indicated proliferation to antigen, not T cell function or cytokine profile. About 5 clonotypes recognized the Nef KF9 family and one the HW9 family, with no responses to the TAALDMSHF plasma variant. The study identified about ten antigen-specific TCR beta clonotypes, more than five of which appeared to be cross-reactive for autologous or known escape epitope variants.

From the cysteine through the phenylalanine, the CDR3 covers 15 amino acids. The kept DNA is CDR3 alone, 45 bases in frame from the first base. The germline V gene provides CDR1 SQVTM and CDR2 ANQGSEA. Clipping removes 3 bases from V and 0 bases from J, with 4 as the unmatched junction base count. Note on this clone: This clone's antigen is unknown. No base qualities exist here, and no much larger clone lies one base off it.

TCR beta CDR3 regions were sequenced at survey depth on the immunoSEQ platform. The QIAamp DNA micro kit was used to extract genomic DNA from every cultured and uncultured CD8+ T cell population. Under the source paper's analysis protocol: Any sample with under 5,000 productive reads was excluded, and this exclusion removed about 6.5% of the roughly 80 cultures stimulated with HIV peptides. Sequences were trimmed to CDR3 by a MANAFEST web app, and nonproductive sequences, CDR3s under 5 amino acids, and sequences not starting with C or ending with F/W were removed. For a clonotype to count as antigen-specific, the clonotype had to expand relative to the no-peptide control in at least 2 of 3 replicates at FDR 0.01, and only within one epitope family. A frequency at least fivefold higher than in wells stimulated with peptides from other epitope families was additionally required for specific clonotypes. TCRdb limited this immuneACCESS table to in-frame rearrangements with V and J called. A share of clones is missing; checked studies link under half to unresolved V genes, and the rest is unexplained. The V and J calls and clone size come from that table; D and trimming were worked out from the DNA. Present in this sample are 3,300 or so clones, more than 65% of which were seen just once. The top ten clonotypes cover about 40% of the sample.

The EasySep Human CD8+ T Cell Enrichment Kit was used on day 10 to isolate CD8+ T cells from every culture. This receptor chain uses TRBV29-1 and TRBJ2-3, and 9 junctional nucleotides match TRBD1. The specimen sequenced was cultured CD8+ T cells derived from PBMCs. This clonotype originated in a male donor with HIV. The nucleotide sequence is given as TGCAGCGTTGACGGGACAGGGCCCAGCACAGATACGCAGTATTTT. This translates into CSVDGTGPSTDTQYF.